In its sample, the clone carrying this T cell receptor (beta chain) was seen a few times. The target antigen is unknown. This sample was taken from a study of cytomegalovirus exposure and HLA in healthy donors. Study-level background: Among the roughly 400 genotyped donors, over 70% were placed in the Caucasian-associated ancestry cluster.

The PCR employed 60 Vbeta primers together with 13 Jbeta primers. Profiling relied on immunoSEQ multiplex PCR, and the TCRdb table lists in-frame clones only, not all of them. The sample shows roughly 200,000 clones, about two thirds of them seen only once. Points from the study as a whole: Donor immune exposure was known only as CMV serostatus. Most sequenced TCRs were rare (though some public TCRs occurred in many donors).

The CDR3 totals 12 residues. Germline V CDR1 and CDR2: SEHNR, FQNEAQ (reference sequence). Trimming removed 5 bases from V and 1 base from J, with 6 bases in between. The rearrangement joins TRBV7-9 to TRBJ2-7; maybe TRBD2 (6 bases). Sequencing was carried out using PBMCs. The sequence was collected from a man aged 35 to 55 in good health and CMV-seropositive. The CDR3 nucleotides are TGTGCCAGCAGCCGGGAGTCCTACGAGCAGTACTTC. As protein: CASSRESYEQYF. Drawing the rest from reference TRBV7-9 and TRBJ2-7, the complete variable domain is DTGVSQNPRHKITKRGQNVTFRCDPISEHNRLYWYRQTLGQGPEFLTYFQNEAQLEKSRLLSDRFSAERPKGSFSTLEIQRTEQGDSAMYLCASSRESYEQYFGPGTRLTVT.